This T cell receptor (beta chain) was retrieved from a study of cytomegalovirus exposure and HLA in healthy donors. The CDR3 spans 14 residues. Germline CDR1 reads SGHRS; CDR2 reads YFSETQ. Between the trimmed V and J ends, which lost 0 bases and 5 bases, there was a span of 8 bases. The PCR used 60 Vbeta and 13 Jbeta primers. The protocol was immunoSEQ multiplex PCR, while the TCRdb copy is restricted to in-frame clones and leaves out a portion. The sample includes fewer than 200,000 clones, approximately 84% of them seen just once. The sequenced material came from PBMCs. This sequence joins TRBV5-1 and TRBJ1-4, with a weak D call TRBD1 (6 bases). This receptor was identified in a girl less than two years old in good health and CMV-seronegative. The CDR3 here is CASSLARGNEKLFF. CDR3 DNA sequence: TGCGCCAGCAGCTTGGCTAGGGGGAATGAAAAACTGTTTTTT.